The subject of this entry is one T cell receptor beta chain. This sample stems from a study of blood T cell repertoires in COVID-19. The overall study: Samples came from the United States, Italy and Spain, spanning acute and convalescent COVID-19. PBMCs, B-cell-depleted T cells, or T cells were the source of the cDNA or gDNA that made up the material.

V was clipped by 1 base and J by 1 base; unmatched bases: 8. Germline V gives CDR1 SGHTA, CDR2 FQGNSA. This CDR3 comprises 18 residues. Only in-frame clones appear in the TCRdb table, and some are missing; sequencing was by immunoSEQ multiplex PCR. The sample shows over 250,000 clones, 88% of them seen only once. The genes are TRBV7-2 and TRBJ2-7, with 12 bases lining up with TRBD2. What was sequenced was peripheral blood. This TCR derives from a woman aged 40 to 50 who had recovered from COVID-19. CDR3 region: CASSLVPPLAGGSYEQYF. Written as DNA, the CDR3 is TGTGCCAGCAGCTTAGTTCCCCCGCTAGCGGGAGGGTCCTACGAGCAGTACTTC.